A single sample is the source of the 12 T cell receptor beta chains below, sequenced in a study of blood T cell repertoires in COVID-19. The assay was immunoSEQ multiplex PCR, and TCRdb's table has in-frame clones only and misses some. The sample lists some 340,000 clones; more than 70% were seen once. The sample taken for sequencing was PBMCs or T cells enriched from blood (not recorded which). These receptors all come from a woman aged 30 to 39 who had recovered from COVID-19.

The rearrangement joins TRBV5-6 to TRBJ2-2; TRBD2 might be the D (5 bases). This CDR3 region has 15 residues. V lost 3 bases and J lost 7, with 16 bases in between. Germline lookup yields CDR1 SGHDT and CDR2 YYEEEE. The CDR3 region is CASSSVLGRVGELFF. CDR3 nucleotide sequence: TGTGCCAGCAGCTCCGTATTAGGGCGGGTCGGGGAGCTGTTTTTT. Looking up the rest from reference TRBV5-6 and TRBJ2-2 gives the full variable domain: DAGVTQSPTHLIKTRGQQVTLRCSPKSGHDTVSWYQQALGQGPQFIFQYYEEEERQRGNFPDRFSGHQFPNYSSELNVNALLLGDSALYLCASSSVLGRVGELFFGEGSRLTVL.

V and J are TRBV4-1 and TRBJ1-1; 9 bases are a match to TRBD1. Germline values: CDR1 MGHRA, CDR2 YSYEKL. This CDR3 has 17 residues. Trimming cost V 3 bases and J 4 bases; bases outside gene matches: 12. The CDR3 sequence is CASSHAGTGSVATEAFF. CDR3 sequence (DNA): TGCGCCAGCAGCCACGCGGGGACAGGGTCTGTGGCCACTGAAGCTTTCTTT.

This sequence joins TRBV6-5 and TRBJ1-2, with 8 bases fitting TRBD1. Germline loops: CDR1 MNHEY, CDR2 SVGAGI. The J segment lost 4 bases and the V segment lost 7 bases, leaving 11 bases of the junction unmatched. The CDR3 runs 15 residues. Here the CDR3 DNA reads TGTGCCAGCACCCGAGACAGGGGTGTCGTCTATGGCTACACCTTC. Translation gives CASTRDRGVVYGYTF.

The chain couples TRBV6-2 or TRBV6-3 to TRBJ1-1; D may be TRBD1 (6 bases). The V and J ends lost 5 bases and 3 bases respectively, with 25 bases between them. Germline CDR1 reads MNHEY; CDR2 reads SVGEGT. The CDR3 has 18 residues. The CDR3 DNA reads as TGTGCCAGCAGTAGACCAAATTCCCTACAGGGTCGGGACACTGAAGCTTTCTTT. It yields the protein CASSRPNSLQGRDTEAFF.

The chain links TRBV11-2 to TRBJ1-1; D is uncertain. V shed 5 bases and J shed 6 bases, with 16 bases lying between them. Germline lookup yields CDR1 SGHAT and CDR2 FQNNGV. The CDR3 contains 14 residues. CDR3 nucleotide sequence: TGTGCCAGCAGCCGCTTCGAGGGCAGTTCTGAAGCTTTCTTT. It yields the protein CASSRFEGSSEAFF.

This CDR3 is CAGGVERDTEAFF. The CDR3 DNA follows: TGTGCCGGTGGGGTTGAGAGGGACACTGAAGCTTTCTTT. This rearrangement joins TRBV18 to TRBJ1-1, with D unresolved. The CDR3 has 13 residues. The germline gives CDR1 KGHSH, CDR2 LQKENI. V was pared by 11 bases and J by 3 bases, with 16 bases between.

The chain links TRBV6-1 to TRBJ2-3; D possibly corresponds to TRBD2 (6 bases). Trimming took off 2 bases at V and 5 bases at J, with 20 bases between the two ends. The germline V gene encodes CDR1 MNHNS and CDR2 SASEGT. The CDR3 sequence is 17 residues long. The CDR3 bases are TGTGCCAGCAGTGAACTAAGGGCGGGGATGTCTGGAGATACGCAGTATTTT. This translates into CASSELRAGMSGDTQYF.

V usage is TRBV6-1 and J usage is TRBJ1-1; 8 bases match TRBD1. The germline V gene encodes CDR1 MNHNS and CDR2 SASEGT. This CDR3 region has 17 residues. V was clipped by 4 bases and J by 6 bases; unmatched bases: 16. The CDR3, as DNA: TGTGCCAGCAGTGGGTATACAGGGGGAAGGGTAAAAGCTGAAGCTTTCTTT. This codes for CASSGYTGGRVKAEAFF.

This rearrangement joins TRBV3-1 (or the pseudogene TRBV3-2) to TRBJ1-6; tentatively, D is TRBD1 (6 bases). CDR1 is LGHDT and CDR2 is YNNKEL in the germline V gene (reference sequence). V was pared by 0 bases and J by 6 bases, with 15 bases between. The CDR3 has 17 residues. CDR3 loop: CASSQDPGAASNSPLHF. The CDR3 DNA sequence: TGTGCCAGCAGCCAAGATCCAGGGGCAGCTTCTAATTCACCCCTCCACTTT.

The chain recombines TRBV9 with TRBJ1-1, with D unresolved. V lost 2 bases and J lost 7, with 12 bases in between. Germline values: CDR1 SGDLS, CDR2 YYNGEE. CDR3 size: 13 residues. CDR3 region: CASSVEVGYEAFF. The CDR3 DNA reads TGTGCCAGCAGCGTGGAGGTGGGCTATGAAGCTTTCTTT.

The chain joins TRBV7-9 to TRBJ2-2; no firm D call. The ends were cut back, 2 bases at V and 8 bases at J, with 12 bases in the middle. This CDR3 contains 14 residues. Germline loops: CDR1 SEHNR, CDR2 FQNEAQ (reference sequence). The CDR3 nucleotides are TGTGCCAGCAGCTTAACAGCTCCAGGAGGGGAGCTGTTTTTT. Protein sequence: CASSLTAPGGELFF.

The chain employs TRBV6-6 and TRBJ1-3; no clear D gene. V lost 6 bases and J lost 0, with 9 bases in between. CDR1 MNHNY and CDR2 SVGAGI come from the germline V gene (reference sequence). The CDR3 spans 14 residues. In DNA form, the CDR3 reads TGTGCCAGCAGGCGGGTGATCTCTGGAAACACCATATATTTT. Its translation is CASRRVISGNTIYF.